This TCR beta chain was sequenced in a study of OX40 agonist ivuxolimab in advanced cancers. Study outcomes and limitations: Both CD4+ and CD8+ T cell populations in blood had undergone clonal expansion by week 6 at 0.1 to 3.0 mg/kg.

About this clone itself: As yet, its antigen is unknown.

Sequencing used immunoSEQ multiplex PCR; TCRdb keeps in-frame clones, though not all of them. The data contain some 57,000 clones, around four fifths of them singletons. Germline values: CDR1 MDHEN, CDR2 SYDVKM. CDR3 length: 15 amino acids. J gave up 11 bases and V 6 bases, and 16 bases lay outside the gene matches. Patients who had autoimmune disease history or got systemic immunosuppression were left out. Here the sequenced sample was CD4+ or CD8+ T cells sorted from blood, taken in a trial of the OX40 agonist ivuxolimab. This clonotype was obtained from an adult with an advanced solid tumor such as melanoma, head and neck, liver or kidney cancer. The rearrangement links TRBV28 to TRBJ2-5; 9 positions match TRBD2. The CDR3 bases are TGTGCCAGCAGCTCCCCCAGCGGGAGGTCGACAGAGCAGTACTTC. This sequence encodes CASSSPSGRSTEQYF.